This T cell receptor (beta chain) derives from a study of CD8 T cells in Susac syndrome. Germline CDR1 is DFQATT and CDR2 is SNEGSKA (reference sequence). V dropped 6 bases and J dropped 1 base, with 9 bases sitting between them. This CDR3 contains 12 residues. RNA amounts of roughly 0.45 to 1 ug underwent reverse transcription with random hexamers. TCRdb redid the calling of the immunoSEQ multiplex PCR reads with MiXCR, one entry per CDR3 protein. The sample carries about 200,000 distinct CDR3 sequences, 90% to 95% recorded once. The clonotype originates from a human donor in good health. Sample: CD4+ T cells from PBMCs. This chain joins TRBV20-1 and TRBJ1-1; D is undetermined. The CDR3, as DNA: TGCAGTGCCTTGAAACCGAACACTGAAGCTTTCTTT. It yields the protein CSALKPNTEAFF.